This TCR beta chain was recovered during a study of cytomegalovirus exposure and HLA in healthy donors. Across the whole study: According to later analysis, the same platform produced the 120 validation and several hundred first-cohort repertoires. The study's findings and limits: Reports credit the classifier with highly specific, highly sensitive diagnosis of cytomegalovirus status. The study designated 164 TCR beta chains cytomegalovirus-associated. The study found most TCR sequences rare, yet found some public TCRs in many donors.

Trimming at V came to 5 bases and at J to 5 bases, leaving 12 bases not matched to a gene. The CDR3 sequence is 16 residues long. The V gene's germline CDR1 is MDHEN and CDR2 SYDVKM. Details on this clone: Its antigen is not identified.

Data came from immunoSEQ multiplex PCR; TCRdb stores just in-frame clones and leaves some out. This sample has about 73,000 clones, with around nine tenths found just once. V usage is TRBV28 and J usage is TRBJ2-5; 9 bases agree with TRBD1. The receptor comes from a young woman in good health and CMV-seropositive. Sequenced sample: PBMCs. CDR3 in amino acids: CASSQNRGPRWETQYF. The CDR3 coding sequence is TGTGCCAGCAGTCAAAACAGGGGGCCACGGTGGGAGACCCAGTACTTC.